Here is one TCR beta chain with its context. The antigen is undetermined. This record comes from a study of T cells expressing NK-cell markers. Germline V gives CDR1 SEHNR, CDR2 FQNEAQ (reference sequence). The CDR3 covers 16 residues. Study-level findings and limits: One observes that, in several donors, these clonotypes were also the leading ones within the CD3+CD56-NKG2C+ fraction. Whether expanded NKG2C+ T cell clones recognized HCMV stayed uncertain. Dominant NKG2C+ clonotypes in five or six donors made up roughly 1.0-7.0% of CD8+ T cells.

Making the TCR beta cDNA relied on 5'RACE template switching with UMIs. Using the 5' RACE reads, TCRdb records one entry per CDR3 protein without DNA. The clone table shows about 260,000 distinct CDR3 sequences, with the ten largest holding roughly 4.2%. The sequencing input was blood T cells: a sorted CD56 or NKG2C T cell subset, CD4+ or CD8+ T cells, or bulk PBMC T cells (not recorded which). The chain employs TRBV7-9 and TRBJ2-2; TCRdb gives TRBD1 as the D gene, but with no DNA this cannot be confirmed. The TCR was taken from a woman between 18 and 75 years old in good health. CDR3 protein: CASSLGAGFYTGELFF. Looking up the rest from reference TRBV7-9 and TRBJ2-2 gives the full variable domain: DTGVSQNPRHKITKRGQNVTFRCDPISEHNRLYWYRQTLGQGPEFLTYFQNEAQLEKSRLLSDRFSAERPKGSFSTLEIQRTEQGDSAMYLCASSLGAGFYTGELFFGEGSRLTVL.